This is a list of T cell receptor beta chains from one sample in a study of vaccination and CD4 T cells after COVID-19. MiXCR, run by TCRdb on the PCR reads, gives a single entry per CDR3 protein. The table shows under 20,000 distinct CDR3 sequences, with about 40% occurring only once. Antigen specificity for these receptors is unknown. The specimen was CD4+ T cells from blood, cultured in vitro, collected before SARS-CoV-2 vaccination. These receptors all stem from a human donor who received a COVID-19 vaccine. CDR3s include the opening cysteine and the closing phenylalanine or tryptophan. The D gene is left open where the match is weak. For some rows the clone size is stated as once, few or many, or as a class when expanded; others skip it.

>.|TRBJ2-7|.|TRBV30
TGTGCCTGGAGATATCGGGGCAGTCCCTACGAGCAGTACTTC
CAWRYRGSPYEQYF
>.|TRBJ1-1|.|TRBV10-1
TGCGCCAGCAGTGATGAGGGCGGAGACACTGAAGCTTTCTTT
CASSDEGGDTEAFF
>TRBD1|TRBJ2-3|.|TRBV12-3/TRBV12-4
TGTGCCAGCAGGTCAACAGGGGTCCCTTCCCTCACAGATACGCAGTATTTT
CASRSTGVPSLTDTQYF
>TRBD1|TRBJ2-1|.|TRBV5-1
TGCGCCAGCAGCTTAAGACAGGGTATGTACAATGAGCAGTTCTTC
CASSLRQGMYNEQFF
>.|TRBJ1-4|.|TRBV19
TGTGCCAGTAGTCAGGGGCCCAATGGTGAAAAACTGTTTTTT
CASSQGPNGEKLFF
>TRBD1|TRBJ2-2|.|TRBV7-2
TGTGCCAGCAACCTTATGGACAGGGACACCGGGGAGCTGTTTTTT
CASNLMDRDTGELFF
>.|TRBJ1-2|few|TRBV7-6
TGTGCCAGCACCAACCCCTACACCCGGCGAGCCGGCTACACCTTC
CASTNPYTRRAGYTF
>TRBD1|TRBJ2-2|once|TRBV10-3
TGTGCCATCAGTTCCGGGACAGCCAACACCGGGGAGCTGTTTTTT
CAISSGTANTGELFF
>.|TRBJ2-3|.|TRBV29-1
TGCAGCGTACCCCCGGCGGGATCTAGCACAGATACGCAGTATTTT
CSVPPAGSSTDTQYF
>.|TRBJ2-5|.|TRBV19
TGTGCCAGTAGTATTAGGGACCAAGAGACCCAGTACTTC
CASSIRDQETQYF
>TRBD1|TRBJ2-4|few|TRBV20-1
TGCAGTGCCACGGGACAGAACAAAAACATTCAGTACTTC
CSATGQNKNIQYF
>TRBD1|TRBJ1-1|few|TRBV19
TGTGCCAGTGGAACCGACAGGGAGCCAACTATCTTGAACACTGAAGCTTTCTTT
CASGTDREPTILNTEAFF
>.|TRBJ2-3|.|TRBV30
TGTGCCTGGAGTCCAGGGGTTGGGGGGAGTGGCACAGATACGCAGTATTTT
CAWSPGVGGSGTDTQYF
>TRBD1|TRBJ2-7|once|TRBV2
TGTGCCAGCAGCGGGGACAGGGAATCCTCCTACGAGCAGTACTTC
CASSGDRESSYEQYF
>TRBD2|TRBJ2-6|.|TRBV6-1
TGTGCCAGCAGTGAAGGTAGCGGGGAATTCTCTGGGGCCAACGTCCTGACTTTC
CASSEGSGEFSGANVLTF
>TRBD1|TRBJ2-5|.|TRBV25-1
TGTGCCAGCAGTGCTTCGTCCGGGACAGGGGGAGAGACCCAGTACTTC
CASSASSGTGGETQYF
>.|TRBJ1-2|few|TRBV19
TGTGCCAGTAGGGGCGAACAGGGTAATGGCTACACCTTC
CASRGEQGNGYTF
>.|TRBJ1-1|.|TRBV2
TGTGCCAGCAGTGGAGGGACACTGGCCTGGAACACTGAAGCTTTCTTT
CASSGGTLAWNTEAFF
>.|TRBJ2-7|.|TRBV12-3/TRBV12-4
TGTGCCAGCAGGCGTGGGGGGACACAGAACGAGCAGTACTTC
CASRRGGTQNEQYF
>TRBD1|TRBJ2-1|.|TRBV5-4
TGTGCCAGCAGGCCCAGGACAGGGATCTCCTACAATGAGCAGTTCTTC
CASRPRTGISYNEQFF
>.|TRBJ1-4|.|TRBV19
TGTGCCAGTAGTATGAACAGGGAGGAAAAACTGTTTTTT
CASSMNREEKLFF
>TRBD2|TRBJ2-3|.|TRBV7-2
TGTGCCAGCAACCCCTGGGCGGGGGGGCGGACAGATACGCAGTATTTT
CASNPWAGGRTDTQYF
>.|TRBJ1-2|.|TRBV9
TGTGCCAGCAGTGACCCGCTCGTTAGCTATGGCTACACCTTC
CASSDPLVSYGYTF
>.|TRBJ2-7|.|TRBV7-2
TGTGCCAGCAGCTTGAGTGTTAGCTCCTACGAGCAGTACTTC
CASSLSVSSYEQYF
>TRBD2|TRBJ2-7|few|TRBV19
TGTGCCAGTAGCAGGGGACTAGCCTACGAGCAGTACTTC
CASSRGLAYEQYF
>.|TRBJ1-4|.|TRBV20-1
TGCAGTGCTAGAGATGTGTCGGGTGCAACTAATGAAAAACTGTTTTTT
CSARDVSGATNEKLFF
>.|TRBJ1-6|few|TRBV7-3
TGTGCCAGCAGCGTTAAACGGGATTCACCCCTCCACTTT
CASSVKRDSPLHF
>TRBD2|TRBJ2-7|.|TRBV5-1
TGCGCCAGCAGCTTAACGACTAGCGTCTACGAGCAGTACTTC
CASSLTTSVYEQYF
>TRBD1|TRBJ1-1|few|TRBV6-5
TGTGCCAGCAGTTGGGGGGACAGGGGGCAGTGGAACACTGAAGCTTTCTTT
CASSWGDRGQWNTEAFF
>TRBD1|TRBJ1-6|.|TRBV24-1
TGTGCCACCAGTGATTTGCAAACAGGGGAATCACCCCTCCACTTT
CATSDLQTGESPLHF
>TRBD1|TRBJ1-2|few|TRBV2
TGTGCCAGCAGAAGACAGGGGGAGAATGGCTACACCTTC
CASRRQGENGYTF
>.|TRBJ1-2|.|TRBV6-1
TGTGCCAGCAGTGAAGGGGTGCACTATGGCTACACCTTC
CASSEGVHYGYTF
>.|TRBJ1-1|.|TRBV19
TGTGCCAGTAGTATGGGCGGGTCTGAGGTCACTGAAGCTTTCTTT
CASSMGGSEVTEAFF
>TRBD1|TRBJ1-6|.|TRBV4-2
TGTGCCAGCAGCCAAGACCCAGGGGGCAGGGATAATTCACCCCTCCACTTT
CASSQDPGGRDNSPLHF
>TRBD1|TRBJ1-5|.|TRBV30
TGTGCCTGGAGTAGAGGACAGGCCTATAGCAATCAGCCCCAGCATTTT
CAWSRGQAYSNQPQHF
>TRBD1|TRBJ1-4|.|TRBV5-1
TGCGCCAGCAGCTCAGGGGGACCTAATGAAAAACTGTTTTTT
CASSSGGPNEKLFF
>.|TRBJ2-1|.|TRBV20-1
TGCAGTGCTAGATCGGGCGCCAGCTCCTACAATGAGCAGTTCTTC
CSARSGASSYNEQFF
>.|TRBJ2-3|few|TRBV6-1
TGTGCCAGCAGTGAGTCTAGGACAGTCTCGCAGTATTTT
CASSESRTVSQYF